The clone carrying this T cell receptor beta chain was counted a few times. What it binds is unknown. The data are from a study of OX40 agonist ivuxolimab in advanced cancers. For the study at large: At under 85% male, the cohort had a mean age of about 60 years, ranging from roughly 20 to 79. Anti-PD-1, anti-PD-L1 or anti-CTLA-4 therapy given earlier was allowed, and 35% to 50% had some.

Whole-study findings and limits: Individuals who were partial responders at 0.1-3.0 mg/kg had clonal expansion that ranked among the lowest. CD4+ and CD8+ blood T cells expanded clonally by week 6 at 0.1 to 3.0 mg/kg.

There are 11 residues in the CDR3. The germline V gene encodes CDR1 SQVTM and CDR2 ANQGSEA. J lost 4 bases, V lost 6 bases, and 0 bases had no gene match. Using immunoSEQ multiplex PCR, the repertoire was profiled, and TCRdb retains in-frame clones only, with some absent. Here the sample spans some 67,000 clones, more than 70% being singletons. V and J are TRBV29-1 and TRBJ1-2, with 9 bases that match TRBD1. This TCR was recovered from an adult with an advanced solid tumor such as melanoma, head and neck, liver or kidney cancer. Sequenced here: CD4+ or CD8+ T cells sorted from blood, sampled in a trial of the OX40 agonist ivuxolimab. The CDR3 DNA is TGCAGCGTGGACAGGGGCTATGGCTACACCTTC. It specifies CSVDRGYGYTF.